This T cell receptor (beta chain) was retrieved from a study of molecular identifiers for immune sequencing clone quantification. Germline CDR1 reads SGHVS; CDR2 reads FNYEAQ. V gave up 5 bases and J gave up 1 base, with 11 bases separating them. The CDR3 totals 14 residues. Via MiXCR, TCRdb re-called the PCR reads, giving one row per CDR3 protein. This table has approximately 670,000 distinct CDR3 sequences, nearly 20% appearing once. This clonotype was counted at least ten times. This chain joins TRBV7-6 and TRBJ1-1, with a weak D call TRBD1 (6 bases). The sample consisted of naive CD8+ T cells from blood, with Jurkat cell RNA spiked in. Indicated subset: FACS-sorted CD8+CD4-CCR7+CD45RA+ naive T cells. The sequence derives from a human donor in good health. Some libraries in this study had Jurkat cell RNA spiked in. The CDR3 region has the DNA TGTGCCAGCAGCCCAGGGACAAAGAACACTGAAGCTTTCTTT. Translation gives CASSPGTKNTEAFF.